This TCR beta chain was sequenced for a study of cytomegalovirus exposure and HLA in healthy donors (dated by TCRdb to about 2017). Regarding the complete study: An earlier analysis of roughly 570 of the donors reported approximately 300 Gb of sequence data and around 100 million unique TCR beta sequences obtained from about 180 million T cells. An early release that covered fewer than 750 HLA-typed donors contained about 290 gigabases of sequencing data and 70 million to 100 million unique TCR sequences. Among the roughly 400 genotyped donors, about 85% belonged to the genetic ancestry cluster associated with self-reported Caucasian donors. The aim of the study was to test whether cataloging public T cell receptors could identify signatures of past pathogen exposure. The T cell repertoires of roughly 660 subjects were profiled by immunosequencing and related to cytomegalovirus serostatus. A separate validation cohort of more than 100 different subjects was used in addition to the 666-subject first cohort. The study combined high-throughput TCR immunosequencing, statistical association of individual TCRs with disease status, and machine learning to predict cytomegalovirus infection status. A later analysis re-examined previously published TCR beta repertoires from about 700 donors and added high-resolution HLA genotyping to investigate patterns of TCR occurrence. Rather than using new phenotypic data, the later analysis identified candidate immune exposures from TCR beta sequences and from how often those sequences occurred across donors. In an earlier analysis of around 540 of the donors, high-throughput TCR beta sequencing was used to judge whether each TCR beta V gene segment behaved as functional or pseudogenic. Donor age, sex, ethnicity and CMV serostatus were collected together with the repertoire data. In a later genetic analysis, genome-wide SNP genotypes for about 65% of the roughly 700 donors were used, and that subset was treated as a discovery cohort. Every repertoire in the discovery cohort had been generated on one and the same sequencing platform. HLA typing included class I and class II loci at four-digit resolution. The number of typed donors differed by locus: roughly 629-640 for A, B, C, DRB1 and DQB1; approximately 520 for DQA1; around 610 for DPA1; and some 450 for DPB1. Four or five DR-DQ haplotypes were handled as single units for association and clustering because linkage in the cohort was strong. Among roughly 400 genotyped donors of the cohort, an average of roughly 240,000 unique TCR beta nucleotide sequences were sequenced per donor, roughly a sixth of them non-productive. The study at large found these results: An association between a missense DCLRE1C variant and V-gene and J-gene trimming of TCR beta chains was found in a later genetic analysis and replicated in an independent cohort. A further reported finding was that TCR beta sequences accurately predicted the HLA-A and HLA-B alleles for most subjects in the first cohort. In a later analysis, HLA-associated TCR beta chains showed more clonal expansion and lower generation probabilities than non-associated chains that were equally common. Because some donors lacked HLA typing at each locus, the association tests relied only on the typed subset. In the study, approximately 160 TCR beta chains were listed as associated with cytomegalovirus. For the cohort, immune exposure information was limited to CMV serostatus. A later analysis associated about 17,000 TCR beta sequences with specific HLA alleles at a false discovery rate of 0.05. When HLA alleles, especially DR and DQ, strongly co-occurred, TCR associations were difficult to assign to individual alleles. Across donors, most TCR sequences were observed very rarely, whereas some public TCRs were present in many individuals. A later analysis found that most CMV-associated TCR beta chains appeared HLA-restricted, with HLA associations seemingly driven largely by CMV exposure. Several of the top co-occurrence clusters appeared to be linked to parvovirus B19, influenza, CMV and Epstein-Barr virus, according to a later analysis. A group of highly shared sequence variants was considered likely to be a technical artifact of the sequencing pipeline. Roughly uniform sequencing depth across donors was assumed in presence/absence analyses, although this assumption may not hold. In both the original and validation cohorts, the classifier was reported to diagnose cytomegalovirus status with high specificity and sensitivity. It was suggested by the authors that the approach could potentially be generalized to other disease states and immunological phenotypes. A later analysis found that TCR association rates varied across HLA loci, with DRB1 alleles showing the most associated TCRs and HLA-C alleles the fewest. Only TCR beta chains were sequenced in this cohort, and the absence of alpha or paired-chain data limited detectable features. A few of the identified cytomegalovirus-associated TCR beta chains were confirmed in vitro to be specific for cytomegalovirus antigens. An earlier analysis of 587 of the donors showed that most TCR beta V segments appeared in productive rearrangements either about 90% or about 30% of the time, which broadly matched IMGT annotations. Because counts were too low, about 18 rarely observed V segments, including chromosome 9 orphons, were excluded from the earlier analysis of around 640 of the donors. The 87-base-pair reads could not distinguish some IMGT-functional V segments, including TRBV6-2 and TRBV6-3, so those segments were excluded. Compared with the roughly 720-donor mean, donors in an Asian-associated ancestry cluster had fewer N-insertions in productive TCRs, according to a later genetic analysis. Linkage disequilibrium might explain the correlated functional status among segregating V segments, but an unknown experimental factor could not be excluded.

A word on this clone: The clone's antigen remains unknown.

Library method: the immunoSEQ multiplex PCR assay. The multiplex PCR relied on a mix of 60 forward primers for TCR Vbeta segments and 13 reverse primers for TCR Jbeta segments. A multiplex PCR assay on genomic DNA amplified the CDR3 region of rearranged TCR beta genes. The Illumina HiSeq System was used to sequence the amplified TCR beta libraries as 87-base-pair reads. The source study handled its data this way. In a later analysis, some 80 million unique TCR beta chains were counted across the roughly 670 repertoires, and around 11 million of these chains were shared by at least two donors. A nearest-neighbor algorithm error-corrected the raw reads and collapsed the reads into unique sequences, merging closely related sequences to remove PCR and sequencing errors. Alignment of CDR3 sequences to IMGT reference sequences was used to assign V, D and J gene segments. For a sequence to be retained, at least a six-nucleotide match to both a V gene segment and a J gene segment was required. Rearrangements were classified as productive when the CDR3 lacked stop codons and remained in frame with V and J, and all other rearrangements were classified as non-productive. CDR3 was defined according to IMGT convention as the region running from the second conserved V-encoded cysteine to the conserved J-encoded phenylalanine. In an earlier analysis of around 600 of the donors, sequences lacking an unambiguous match to a single V gene segment were excluded. An earlier analysis of several hundred of the donors called V segments functional above 56.7% productive rearrangements and segregating when the between-donor standard deviation exceeded 5%. A statistical classification framework was built to diagnose cytomegalovirus status from the catalog of TCR beta chain sequences. In a later analysis, V and J genes were assigned by comparing TCR nucleotide sequences against IMGT/GENE-DB human TR gene sequences. The TCRdist pipeline was used in a later analysis to assign CDR3 sequences and most-parsimonious VDJ recombination scenarios. In a later analysis, each TCR beta chain was defined by its CDR3 amino acid sequence together with its V-gene family, and reads without a unique V-gene family were excluded. A later analysis removed 592 highly shared, low-generation-probability nucleotide sequences to deal with suspected cross-contamination and a sequencing artifact. In a later analysis, a clonal expansion index for each public chain was calculated from normalized within-repertoire ranks of inferred template counts. In a later analysis, generation probabilities were computed using a VDJ recombination model fitted to out-of-frame rearrangements, and the results were checked against IGoR. Hypergeometric tests were used in a later analysis to score TCR-TCR, TCR-HLA and TCR-CMV co-occurrence, with a repertoire-size bias correction applied to the TCR pairs. In a later analysis, false discovery rates were estimated by permuting HLA or CMV assignments 20 times. In a later analysis, co-occurring TCRs were grouped using DBSCAN, and TCRdist sequence similarity was added for clustering within HLA-allele-positive subsets. Co-occurrence clustering excluded repertoires with fewer than 30,000 or more than 120,000 public chains, plus five with anomalous nucleotide sharing. Here the immuneACCESS table is served through TCRdb, limited to in-frame sequences with V and J called. Missing clones are a known gap in these copies; in checked studies unresolved V genes cover under half, and the rest lacks a known reason. That table supplies the V and J calls and clone size; D and trimming were determined from the DNA. The sample's table lists a count of around 200,000 clones. More than 0.95% of the sample is taken by the ten largest.

The germline V gene (reference sequence) supplies CDR1 LNHDA and CDR2 SQIVND. The junction carries 20 bases between V and J, which are trimmed by 11 bases and 4 bases respectively. Taken from cysteine to phenylalanine, the CDR3 has 14 residues. The entry retains the CDR3 DNA only, 42 bases that are in frame from base 1. The cohort comprised some 680 healthy bone marrow donors. At the time of sampling, every cohort member was nominally healthy, though immune exposures that went unrecorded were likely present. The donor tested CMV seropositive and was one of the 289 seropositive cohort members. Every donor gave a peripheral blood sample, and the peripheral blood mononuclear cells from that sample were used for TCR beta sequencing. Genomic DNA extraction from the blood cell samples was performed with the Qiagen DNeasy Blood Extraction Kit.

The sequence joins TRBV19 to TRBJ1-2; tentative D gene TRBD1, with 5 bases matching. This clonotype was obtained from a girl between 2 and 10 years old in good health and CMV-seropositive. Sequencing was done on a sample of PBMCs. The CDR3 corresponds to CAVGRDSTSYGYTF. The DNA is TGTGCCGTAGGGAGGGACTCCACATCCTATGGCTACACCTTC.